This T cell receptor (beta chain) was recovered during a study of blood T cell repertoires in COVID-19. This CDR3 has 14 amino acids. V lost 4 bases to trimming and J lost 7 bases; unmatched junction nucleotides: 4. CDR1 and CDR2 from the germline V gene are MNHEY and SMNVEV (reference sequence). Method: immunoSEQ multiplex PCR; TCRdb's copy keeps in-frame clones and lacks some. The table includes 150,000 to 250,000 clones, about 85% detected once. The source is a woman younger than 45 who had recovered from COVID-19. The chain has TRBV27 and TRBJ1-6; TRBD1 matches 7 bases. Sequencing was carried out using PBMCs or T cells enriched from blood (not recorded which). The CDR3 loop is CASSSQGLNSPLHF. DNA for the CDR3: TGTGCCAGCAGTTCACAGGGGCTGAATTCACCCCTCCACTTT.